The entry that follows covers one T cell receptor beta chain sequence. These data originate in a study of blood T cell repertoires in COVID-19. Some clones are missing from TCRdb's copy, which holds only in-frame ones; the method was immunoSEQ multiplex PCR. The data hold a few hundred thousand clones, with about 91% observed a single time. The sequence was obtained from a woman aged 40-49 years who had recovered from COVID-19. Material for sequencing was PBMCs or T cells enriched from blood (not recorded which).

The CDR3 here is CASTEWRDAGNTIYF. In DNA, the CDR3 is TGTGCCAGCACCGAATGGAGGGATGCTGGAAACACCATATATTTT. The chain recombines TRBV2 with TRBJ1-3; D uncertain. Germline CDR1 SNHLY, CDR2 FYNNEI. There are 15 residues in the CDR3. V shed 7 bases and J shed 2 bases, with 15 bases lying between them.